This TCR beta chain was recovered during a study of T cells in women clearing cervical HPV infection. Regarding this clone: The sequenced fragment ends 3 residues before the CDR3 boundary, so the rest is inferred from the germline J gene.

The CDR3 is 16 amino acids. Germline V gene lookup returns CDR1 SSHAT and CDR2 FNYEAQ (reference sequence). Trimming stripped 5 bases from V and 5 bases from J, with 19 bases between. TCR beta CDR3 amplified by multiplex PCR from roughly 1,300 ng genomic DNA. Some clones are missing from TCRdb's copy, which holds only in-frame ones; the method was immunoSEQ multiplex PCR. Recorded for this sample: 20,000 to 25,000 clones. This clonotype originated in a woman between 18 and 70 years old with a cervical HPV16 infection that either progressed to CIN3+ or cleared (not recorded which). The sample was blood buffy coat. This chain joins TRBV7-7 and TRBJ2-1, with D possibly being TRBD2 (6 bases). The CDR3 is CASSHGTYPGDNEQFF. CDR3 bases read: TGTGCCAGCAGCCACGGGACTTACCCAGGAGACAATGAG.